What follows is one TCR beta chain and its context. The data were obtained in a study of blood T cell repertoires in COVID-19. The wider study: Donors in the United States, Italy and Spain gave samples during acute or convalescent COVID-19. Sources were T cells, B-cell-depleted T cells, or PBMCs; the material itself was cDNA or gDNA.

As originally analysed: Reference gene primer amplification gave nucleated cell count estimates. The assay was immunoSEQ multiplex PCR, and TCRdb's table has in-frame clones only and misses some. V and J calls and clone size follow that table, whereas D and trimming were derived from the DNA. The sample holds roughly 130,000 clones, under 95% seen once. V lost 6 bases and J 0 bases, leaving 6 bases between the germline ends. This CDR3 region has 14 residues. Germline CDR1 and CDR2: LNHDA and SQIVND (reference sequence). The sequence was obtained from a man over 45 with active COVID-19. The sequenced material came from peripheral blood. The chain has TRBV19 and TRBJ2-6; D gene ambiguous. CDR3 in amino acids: CASSGPSGANVLTF. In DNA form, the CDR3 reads TGTGCCAGTAGCGGTCCCTCTGGGGCCAACGTCCTGACTTTC.